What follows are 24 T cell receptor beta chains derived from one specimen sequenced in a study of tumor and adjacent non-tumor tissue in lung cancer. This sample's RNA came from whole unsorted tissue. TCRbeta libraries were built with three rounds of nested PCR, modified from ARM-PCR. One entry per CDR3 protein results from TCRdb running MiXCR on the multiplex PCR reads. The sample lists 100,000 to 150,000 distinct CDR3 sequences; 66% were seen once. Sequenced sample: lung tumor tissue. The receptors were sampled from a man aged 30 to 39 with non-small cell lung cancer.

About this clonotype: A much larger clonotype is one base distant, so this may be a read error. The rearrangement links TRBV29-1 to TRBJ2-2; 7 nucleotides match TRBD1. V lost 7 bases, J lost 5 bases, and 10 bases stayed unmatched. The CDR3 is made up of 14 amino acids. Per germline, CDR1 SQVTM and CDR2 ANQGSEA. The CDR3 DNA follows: TGCAGCGCCGAGGGGGCAAGGCAAACCGGGGAGCTGTTTTTT. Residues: CSAEGARQTGELFF.

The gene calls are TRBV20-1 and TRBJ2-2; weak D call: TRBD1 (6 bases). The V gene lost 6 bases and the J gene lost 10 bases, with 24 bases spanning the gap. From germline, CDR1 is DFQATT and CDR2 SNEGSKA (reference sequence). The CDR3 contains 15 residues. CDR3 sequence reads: CSARISDRGAVELFF. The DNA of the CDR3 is TGCAGTGCAAGAATCTCGGACAGAGGCGCCGTGGAGCTGTTTTTT.

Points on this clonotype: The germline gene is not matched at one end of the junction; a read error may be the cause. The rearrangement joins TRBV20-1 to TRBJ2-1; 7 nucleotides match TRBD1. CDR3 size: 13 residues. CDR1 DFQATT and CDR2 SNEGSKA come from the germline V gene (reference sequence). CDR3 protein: CSARGGGRGEQFF. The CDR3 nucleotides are TGCAGTGCTAGAGGAGGGGGCCGGGGTGAGCAGTTTTTC.

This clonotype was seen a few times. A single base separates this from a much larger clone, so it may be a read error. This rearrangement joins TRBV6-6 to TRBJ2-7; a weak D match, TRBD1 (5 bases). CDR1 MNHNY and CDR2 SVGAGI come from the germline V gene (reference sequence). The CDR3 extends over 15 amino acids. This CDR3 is CASSYSPGRAYKQYF. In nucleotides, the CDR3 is TGTGCCAGCAGTTACAGCCCCGGCAGGGCCTACAAGCAGTACTTC.

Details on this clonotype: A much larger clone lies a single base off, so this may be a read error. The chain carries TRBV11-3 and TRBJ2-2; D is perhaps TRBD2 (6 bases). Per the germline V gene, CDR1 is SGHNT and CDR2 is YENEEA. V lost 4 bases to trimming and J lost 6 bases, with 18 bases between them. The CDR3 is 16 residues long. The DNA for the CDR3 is TGTGCCAGCAGCTACATCGGAGGGCAGGTGGCCGGGGAGCTGTTTTTT. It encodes CASSYIGGQVAGELFF. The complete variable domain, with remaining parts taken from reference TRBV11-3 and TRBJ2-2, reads EAGVVQSPRYKIIEKKQPVAFWCNPISGHNTLYWYLQNLGQGPELLIRYENEEAVDDSQLPKDRFSAERLKGVDSTLKIQPAELGDSAVYLCASSYIGGQVAGELFFGEGSRLTVL.

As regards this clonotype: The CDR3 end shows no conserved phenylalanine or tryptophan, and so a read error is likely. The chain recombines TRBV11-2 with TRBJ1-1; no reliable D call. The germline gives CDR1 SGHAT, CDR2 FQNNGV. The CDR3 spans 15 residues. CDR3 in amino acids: CVSGLARVPNTEAFL. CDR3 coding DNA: TGTGTCAGCGGCTTAGCAAGGGTCCCGAACACTGAAGCTTTCCTT.

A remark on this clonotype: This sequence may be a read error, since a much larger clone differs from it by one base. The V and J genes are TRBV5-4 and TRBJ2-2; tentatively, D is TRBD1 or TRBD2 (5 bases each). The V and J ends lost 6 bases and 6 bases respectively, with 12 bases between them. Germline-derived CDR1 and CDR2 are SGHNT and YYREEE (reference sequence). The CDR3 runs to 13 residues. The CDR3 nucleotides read TGTGCCAGCACCCCGGGGACGGCCGGGGAGCTGTTTTTT. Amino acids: CASTPGTAGELFF. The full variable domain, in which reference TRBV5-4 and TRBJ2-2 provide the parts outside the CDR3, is ETGVTQSPTHLIKTRGQQVTLRCSSQSGHNTVSWYQQALGQGPQFIFQYYREEENGRGNFPPRFSGLQFPNYSSELNVNALELDDSALYLCASTPGTAGELFFGEGSRLTVL.

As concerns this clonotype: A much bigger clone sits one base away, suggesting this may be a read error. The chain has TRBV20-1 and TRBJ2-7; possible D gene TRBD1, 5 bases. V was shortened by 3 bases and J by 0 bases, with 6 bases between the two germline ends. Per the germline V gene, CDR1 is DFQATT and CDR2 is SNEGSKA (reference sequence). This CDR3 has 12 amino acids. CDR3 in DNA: TGCAGTGCTAGGGACATCTCCTACGAGCAGTACTTC. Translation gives CSARDISYEQYF.

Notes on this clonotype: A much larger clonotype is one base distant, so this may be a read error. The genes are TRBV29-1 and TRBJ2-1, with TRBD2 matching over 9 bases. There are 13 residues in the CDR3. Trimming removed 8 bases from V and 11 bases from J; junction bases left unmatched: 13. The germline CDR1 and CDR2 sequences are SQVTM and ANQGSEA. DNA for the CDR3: TGCAGCACTCGGACTAGCGAGGGGGGCAAGCAGTTCTTC. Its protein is CSTRTSEGGKQFF.

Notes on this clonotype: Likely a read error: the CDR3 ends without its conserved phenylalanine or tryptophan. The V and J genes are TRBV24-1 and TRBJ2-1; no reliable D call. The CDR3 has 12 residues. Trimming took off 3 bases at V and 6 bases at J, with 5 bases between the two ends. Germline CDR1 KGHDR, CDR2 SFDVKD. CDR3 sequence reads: CATSDVFNEQFY. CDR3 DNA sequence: TGTGCCACCAGTGATGTGTTCAATGAGCAGTTCTAC.

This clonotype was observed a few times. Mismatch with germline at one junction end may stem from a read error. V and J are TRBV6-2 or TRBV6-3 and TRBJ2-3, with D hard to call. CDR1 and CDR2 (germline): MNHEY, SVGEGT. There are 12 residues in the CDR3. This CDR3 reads CASSYLADTQCF. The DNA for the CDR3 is TGTGCCAGTAGTTACCTTGCAGATACGCAGTGTTTT.

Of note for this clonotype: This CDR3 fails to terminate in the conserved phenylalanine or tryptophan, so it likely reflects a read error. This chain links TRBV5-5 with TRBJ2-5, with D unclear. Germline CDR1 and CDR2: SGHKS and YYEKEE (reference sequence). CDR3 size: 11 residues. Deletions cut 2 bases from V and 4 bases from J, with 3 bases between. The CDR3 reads CASSFRETQYL. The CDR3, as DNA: TGTGCCAGCAGCTTTCGAGAGACCCAGTACCTC.

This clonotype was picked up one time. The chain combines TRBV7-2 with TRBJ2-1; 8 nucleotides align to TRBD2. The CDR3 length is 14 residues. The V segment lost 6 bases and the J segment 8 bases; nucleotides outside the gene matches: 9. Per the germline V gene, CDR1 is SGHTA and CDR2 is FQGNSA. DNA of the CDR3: TGTGCCAGCAGGATCGGGGGGGGGTCTTATGAGCAGTTCTTC. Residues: CASRIGGGSYEQFF.

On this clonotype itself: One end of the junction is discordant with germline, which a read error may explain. CDR3: CANSQEAQGAEDTQYF. CDR3 DNA sequence: TGCGCCAACAGCCAAGAGGCCCAGGGGGCTGAGGATACCCAGTATTTT. J is TRBJ2-3 and V is TRBV4-1; 8 nucleotides line up with TRBD1. Germline V gene sequence: CDR1 MGHRA, CDR2 YSYEKL. This CDR3 has 16 residues.

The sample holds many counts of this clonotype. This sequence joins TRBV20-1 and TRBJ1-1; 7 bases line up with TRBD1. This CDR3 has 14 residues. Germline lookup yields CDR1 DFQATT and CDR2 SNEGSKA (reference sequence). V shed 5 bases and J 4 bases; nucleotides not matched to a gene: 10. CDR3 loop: CSAPNRQGGTEAFF. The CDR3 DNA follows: TGCAGTGCTCCCAATCGACAGGGAGGCACTGAAGCTTTCTTT.

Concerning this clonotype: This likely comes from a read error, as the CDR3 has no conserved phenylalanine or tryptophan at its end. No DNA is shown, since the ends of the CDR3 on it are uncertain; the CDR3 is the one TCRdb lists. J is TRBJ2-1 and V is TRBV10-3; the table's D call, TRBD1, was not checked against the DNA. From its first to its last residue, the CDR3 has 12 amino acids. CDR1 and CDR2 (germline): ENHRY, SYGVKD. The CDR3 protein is CAISESKGVQLL.

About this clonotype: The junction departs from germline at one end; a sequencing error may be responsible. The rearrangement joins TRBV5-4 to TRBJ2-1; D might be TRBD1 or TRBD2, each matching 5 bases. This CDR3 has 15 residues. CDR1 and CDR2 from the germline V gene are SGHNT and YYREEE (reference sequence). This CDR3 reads CASSLSRGEYNEQLF. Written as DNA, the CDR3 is TGTGCCAGCAGCTTGTCAAGAGGGGAATACAACGAGCAGTTATTC.

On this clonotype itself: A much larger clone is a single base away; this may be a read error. This chain's CDR3 is CSTGDMAQYF. The CDR3 nucleotides read TGCAGCACAGGGGATATGGCCCAGTACTTC. This chain connects TRBV20-1 to TRBJ2-5, with 7 positions matching TRBD1. The CDR3 is made up of 10 amino acids. The germline gives CDR1 DFQATT, CDR2 SNEGSKA (reference sequence).

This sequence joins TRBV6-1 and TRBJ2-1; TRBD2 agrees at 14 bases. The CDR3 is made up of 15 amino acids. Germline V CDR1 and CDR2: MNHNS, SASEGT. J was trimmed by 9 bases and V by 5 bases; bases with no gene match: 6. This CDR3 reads CASSPGTSGRTEQFF. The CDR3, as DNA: TGTGCCAGCAGTCCGGGGACTAGCGGGAGAACTGAGCAGTTCTTC.

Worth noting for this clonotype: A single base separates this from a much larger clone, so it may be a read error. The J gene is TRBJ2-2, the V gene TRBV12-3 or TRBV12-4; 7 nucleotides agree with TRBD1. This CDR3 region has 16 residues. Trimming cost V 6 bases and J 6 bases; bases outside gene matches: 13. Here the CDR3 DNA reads TGTGCCAGCAGCTACATGACAGGGTCGGACCCCGGGGAGCTGTTTTTT. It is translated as CASSYMTGSDPGELFF.

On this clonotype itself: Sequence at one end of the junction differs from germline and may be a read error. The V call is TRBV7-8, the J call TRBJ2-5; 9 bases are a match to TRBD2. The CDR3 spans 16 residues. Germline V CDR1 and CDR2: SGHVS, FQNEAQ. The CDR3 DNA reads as TGTGCCTGCAGCCGTAGCGGGGGCACTCGGCAAGAGACCCAGTACTTC. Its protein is CACSRSGGTRQETQYF.

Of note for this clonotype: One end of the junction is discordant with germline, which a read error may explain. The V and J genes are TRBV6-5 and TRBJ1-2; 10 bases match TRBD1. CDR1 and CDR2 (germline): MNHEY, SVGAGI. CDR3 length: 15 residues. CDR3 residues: CASNYLDRGVYGYTF. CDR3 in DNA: TGTGCCAGCAATTACTTGGACAGGGGGGTCTATGGCTACACCTTC.

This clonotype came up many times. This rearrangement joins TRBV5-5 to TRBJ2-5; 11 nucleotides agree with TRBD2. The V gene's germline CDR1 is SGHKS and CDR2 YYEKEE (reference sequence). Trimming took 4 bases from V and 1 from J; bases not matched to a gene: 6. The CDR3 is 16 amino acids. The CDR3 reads CASSRRGTSGQETQYF. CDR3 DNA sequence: TGTGCCAGCAGCCGCCGCGGGACTAGCGGCCAAGAGACCCAGTACTTC. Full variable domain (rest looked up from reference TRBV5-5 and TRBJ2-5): DAGVTQSPTHLIKTRGQQVTLRCSPISGHKSVSWYQQVLGQGPQFIFQYYEKEERGRGNFPDRFSARQFPNYSSELNVNALLLGDSALYLCASSRRGTSGQETQYFGPGTRLLVL.

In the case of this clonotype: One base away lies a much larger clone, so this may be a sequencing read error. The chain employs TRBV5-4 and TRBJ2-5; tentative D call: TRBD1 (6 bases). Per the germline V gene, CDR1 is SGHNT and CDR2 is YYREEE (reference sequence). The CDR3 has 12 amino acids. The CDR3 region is CASSYRDGTRYF. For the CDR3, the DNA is TGTGCCAGCAGCTACAGGGATGGGACCCGGTACTTC.